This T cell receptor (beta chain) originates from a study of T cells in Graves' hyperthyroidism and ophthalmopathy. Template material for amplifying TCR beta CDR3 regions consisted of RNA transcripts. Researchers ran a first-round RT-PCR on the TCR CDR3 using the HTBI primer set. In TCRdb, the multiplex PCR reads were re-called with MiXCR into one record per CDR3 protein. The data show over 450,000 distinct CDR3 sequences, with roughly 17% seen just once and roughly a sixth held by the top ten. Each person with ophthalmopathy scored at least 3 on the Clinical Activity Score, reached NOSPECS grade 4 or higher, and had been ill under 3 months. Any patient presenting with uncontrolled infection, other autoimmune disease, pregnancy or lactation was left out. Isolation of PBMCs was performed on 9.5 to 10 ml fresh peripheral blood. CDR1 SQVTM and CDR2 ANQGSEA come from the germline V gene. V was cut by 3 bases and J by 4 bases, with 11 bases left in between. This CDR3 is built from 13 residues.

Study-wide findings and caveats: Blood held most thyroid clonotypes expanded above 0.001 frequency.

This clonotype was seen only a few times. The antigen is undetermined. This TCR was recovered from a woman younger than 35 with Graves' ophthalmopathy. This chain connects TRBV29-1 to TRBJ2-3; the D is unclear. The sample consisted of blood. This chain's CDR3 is CSVDPPGPDTQYF. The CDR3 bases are TGCAGCGTTGACCCCCCGGGCCCAGATACGCAGTATTTT.